This T cell receptor beta chain was sequenced for a study of molecular identifiers for immune sequencing clone quantification. Study-wide findings and caveats: Clones carrying above 20 RNA copies accounted for over 97% of effector molecules, under 1% in naive cells. In cases of identical TCR molecules sharing a barcode, highly expanded clone sizes could be underestimated.

This clonotype was seen only a few times. Its target is unknown. TCRdb reprocessed the PCR reads with MiXCR, giving one entry per CDR3 protein. This table has hundreds of thousands of distinct CDR3 sequences, roughly 21% appearing once. Looked up from germline, CDR1 is LNHDA and CDR2 is SQIVND (reference sequence). This CDR3 region has 15 residues. V dropped 1 base and J dropped 2 bases, with 12 bases sitting between them. The clonotype was recovered from a human donor in good health. Some libraries in this study had Jurkat cell RNA spiked in. V and J are TRBV19 and TRBJ2-7; tentatively, D is TRBD1 (6 bases). The specimen sequenced was naive CD8+ T cells from blood, with Jurkat cell RNA spiked in. Subset denoted: FACS-sorted CD8+CD4-CCR7+CD45RA+ naive T cells. The CDR3 bases are TGTGCCAGTAGTATAGGCACAGGGCCAGCCTACGAGCAGTACTTC. It yields the protein CASSIGTGPAYEQYF.